The 10 T cell receptor beta chains below come from one sample, sequenced in a study of shared clonotypes between healthy human individuals. Some clones are missing from TCRdb's copy, which holds only in-frame ones; the method was immunoSEQ multiplex PCR. Here the sample spans some 700,000 clones, 90% being singletons. The sample comprised memory CD8+ T cells from PBMCs. Subset denoted: CD45RO+ cells pooled with CCR7-negative TemRA cells. These receptors originate from a young man in good health. Some clones in this sample may be carry-over from other donors' samples.

The chain couples TRBV6-6 to TRBJ2-5; TRBD2 is a possible D gene (5 bases). V lost 4 bases and J 5 bases, leaving 17 bases between the germline ends. Germline CDR1 and CDR2: MNHNY and SVGAGI (reference sequence). CDR3 length equals 15 residues. The CDR3 is CASSSRTLSKETQYF. In DNA form, the CDR3 reads TGTGCCAGCAGTTCTCGGACTCTCTCTAAGGAGACCCAGTACTTC.

The V call is TRBV11-2, the J call TRBJ2-1; TRBD2 matches at 14 bases. The junction had 16 bases not matched to a gene; V was cut back by 4 bases and J by 8 bases. The length of the CDR3 is 19 residues. CDR1 and CDR2 from the germline V gene are SGHAT and FQNNGV. The CDR3, as DNA: TGTGCCAGCAGCTCCCCCGGGACTAGCGGGAGCCACTCGGGAGATGAGCAGTTCTTC. Encoded protein: CASSSPGTSGSHSGDEQFF.

The rearrangement links TRBV5-1 to TRBJ1-1; D ambiguous. Germline V gives CDR1 SGHRS, CDR2 YFSETQ. The CDR3 totals 11 residues. V was clipped by 3 bases and J by 10 bases, with 10 bases between them. The CDR3 region has the DNA TGCGCCAGCAGCTCCCGCCGGGGAGCTTTCTTT. It translates to CASSSRRGAFF.

The chain has TRBV19 and TRBJ1-1; D is ambiguous. In germline, CDR1 is LNHDA, CDR2 SQIVND (reference sequence). This CDR3 has 15 residues. Trimming shortened V by 5 bases and J by 1 base, and 14 bases separated the two germline ends. CDR3 region: CASSPLFRANTEAFF. The CDR3 DNA follows: TGTGCCAGTAGTCCCCTCTTTCGGGCGAACACTGAAGCTTTCTTT. Full variable domain (missing parts from reference TRBV19 and TRBJ1-1): DGGITQSPKYLFRKEGQNVTLSCEQNLNHDAMYWYRQDPGQGLRLIYYSQIVNDFQKGDIAEGYSVSREKKESFPLTVTSAQKNPTAFYLCASSPLFRANTEAFFGQGTRLTVV.

V and J are TRBV7-9 and TRBJ2-1, with D maybe TRBD1 (5 bases). Germline CDR1 reads SEHNR; CDR2 reads FQNEAQ (reference sequence). This CDR3 has 16 amino acids. Between the trimmed V and J ends, which lost 1 base and 7 bases, there was a span of 17 bases. The CDR3, as DNA: TGTGCCAGCAGCTTAGAGTGGAGACAGAGGTCAAATGAGCAGTTCTTC. It is translated as CASSLEWRQRSNEQFF.

The chain is built from TRBV9 and TRBJ2-1; TRBD2 aligns across 9 bases. J gave up 5 bases and V 0 bases, and 6 bases lay outside the gene matches. This CDR3 region has 16 residues. Germline loops: CDR1 SGDLS, CDR2 YYNGEE. CDR3 bases: TGTGCCAGCAGCGTAGGCGGACTAGCGCGGAACAATGAGCAGTTCTTC. It codes for CASSVGGLARNNEQFF.

The rearrangement uses TRBV30 and TRBJ2-7; D unresolved. Per germline, CDR1 GTSNPN and CDR2 SVGIG (reference sequence). CDR3 length: 12 amino acids. V gave up 2 bases and J gave up 3 bases, with 8 bases separating them. This CDR3 reads CAWSFEFYEQYF. The CDR3 DNA is TGTGCCTGGAGTTTTGAGTTCTACGAGCAGTACTTC. Full variable domain (rest looked up from reference TRBV30 and TRBJ2-7): SQTIHQWPATLVQPVGSPLSLECTVEGTSNPNLYWYRQAAGRGLQLLFYSVGIGQISSEVPQNLSASRPQDRQFILSSKKLLLSDSGFYLCAWSFEFYEQYFGPGTRLTVT.

This sequence joins TRBV28 and TRBJ1-4; a weak D match, TRBD1 (5 bases). CDR3 length: 12 amino acids. Trimming shortened V by 5 bases and J by 10 bases, and 11 bases separated the two germline ends. From germline, CDR1 is MDHEN and CDR2 SYDVKM. CDR3 sequence: CASSRPGAKLFF. The CDR3 region has the DNA TGTGCCAGCAGTAGACCCGGGGCAAAACTGTTTTTT.

Details on this clone: The identical CDR3 is also encoded by other nucleotide sequences in the sample. V usage is TRBV7-3 and J usage is TRBJ2-3; D is undetermined. V lost 5 bases to trimming and J lost 0 bases, with 6 bases between them. Germline V gives CDR1 SGHTA, CDR2 FQGTGA. The length of the CDR3 is 13 residues. CDR3 bases: TGTGCCAGCAGCCTAGGTAGCACAGATACGCAGTATTTT. Translation gives CASSLGSTDTQYF.

The V gene is TRBV6-4, the J gene TRBJ2-3; possibly TRBD2 for D (6 bases). The germline V and J ends were trimmed by 10 bases and 11 bases, with 25 bases remaining between them. Germline-derived CDR1 and CDR2 are MRHNA and SNTAGT. The CDR3 totals 14 residues. The CDR3 region is CATLDYIGSQKQYF. The DNA for the CDR3 is TGTGCCACCCTGGACTATATAGGTTCCCAAAAGCAGTATTTT.